What follows describes a single TCR beta chain. These data come from a study of Ad26.COV2.S vaccination and SARS-CoV-2 variants. Germline V CDR1 and CDR2: LGHDT, YNNKEL (reference sequence). V lost 7 bases and J 4 bases, leaving 17 bases between the germline ends. This CDR3 comprises 15 residues. Documented treatment: roughly 19 received Ad26.COV2.S at low or high dose, single or two shots; roughly five received placebo; per-sample allocation not given. Sampling happened 63 days after the first vaccine or placebo injection. Method: immunoSEQ multiplex PCR; TCRdb's copy keeps in-frame clones and lacks some. The sample records roughly 350,000 clones, less than 90% being singletons.

This receptor was identified in a person aged 18 to 59 who received the Ad26.COV2.S COVID-19 vaccine or a placebo. This sequence joins TRBV3-1 (or the pseudogene TRBV3-2) and TRBJ2-1, with D hard to call. This specimen consisted of peripheral blood, obtained in a trial of Ad26.COV2.S vaccine versus placebo. The CDR3 nucleotides are TGTGCCAGCATAGACTCTGGCCGCCAATACAATGAGCAGTTCTTC. It is translated as CASIDSGRQYNEQFF.